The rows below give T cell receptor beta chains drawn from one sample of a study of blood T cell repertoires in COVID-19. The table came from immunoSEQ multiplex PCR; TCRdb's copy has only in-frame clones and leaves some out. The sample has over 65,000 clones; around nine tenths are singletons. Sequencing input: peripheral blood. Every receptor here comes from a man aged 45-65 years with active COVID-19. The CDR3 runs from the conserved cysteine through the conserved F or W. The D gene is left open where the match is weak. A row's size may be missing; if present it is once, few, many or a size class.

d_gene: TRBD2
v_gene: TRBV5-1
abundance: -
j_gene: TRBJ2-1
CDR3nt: TGCGCCAGCAGCCCGTGGGCTAGCGGGGGCGATGAGCAGTTCTTC
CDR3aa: CASSPWASGGDEQFF

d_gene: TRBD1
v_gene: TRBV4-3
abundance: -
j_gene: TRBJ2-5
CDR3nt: TGCGCCAGCAGCCAAGATAGAGGACAGGGGCAGACCCAGTACTTC
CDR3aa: CASSQDRGQGQTQYF

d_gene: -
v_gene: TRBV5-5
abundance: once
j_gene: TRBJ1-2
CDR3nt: TGTGCCAGCAGCTTTTTTGGGGAGGGCTATGGCTACACCTTC
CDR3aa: CASSFFGEGYGYTF

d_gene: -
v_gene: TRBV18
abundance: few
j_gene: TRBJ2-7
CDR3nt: TGTGCCAGCGCCTCAGGGGAATACGAGCAGTACTTC
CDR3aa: CASASGEYEQYF

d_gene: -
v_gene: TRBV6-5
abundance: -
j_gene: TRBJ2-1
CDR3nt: TGTGCCAGCAGCCCACTTGGTTCCTACAATGAGCAGTTCTTC
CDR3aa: CASSPLGSYNEQFF

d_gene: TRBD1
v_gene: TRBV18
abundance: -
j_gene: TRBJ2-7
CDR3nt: TGTGCCAGCTCACCACCGACAGGGTACGAGCAGTACTTC
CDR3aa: CASSPPTGYEQYF

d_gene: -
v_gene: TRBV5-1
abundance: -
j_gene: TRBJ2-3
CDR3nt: TGCGCCAGCAGCTTGACTAGCACAGATACGCAGTATTTT
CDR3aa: CASSLTSTDTQYF

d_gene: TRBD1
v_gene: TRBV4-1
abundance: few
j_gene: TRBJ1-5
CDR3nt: TGCGCCAGCAGCCCGGGACAGGGAGTTCCGCCCCAGCATTTT
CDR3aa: CASSPGQGVPPQHF

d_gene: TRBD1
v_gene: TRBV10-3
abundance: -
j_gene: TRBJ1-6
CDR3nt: TGTGCCATCAGTGAAATCGACAGGGTGGTAAATAATTCACCCCTCCACTTT
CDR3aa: CAISEIDRVVNNSPLHF

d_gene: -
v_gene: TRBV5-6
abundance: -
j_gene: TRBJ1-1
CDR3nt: TGTGCCAGCAGCTTTGTGGGCGGGTTGAACACTGAAGCTTTCTTT
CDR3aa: CASSFVGGLNTEAFF

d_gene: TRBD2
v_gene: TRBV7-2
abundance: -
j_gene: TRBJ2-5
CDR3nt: TGTGCCAGCAGCTTAGGTGGACTAGCAGAGACCCAGTACTTC
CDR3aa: CASSLGGLAETQYF

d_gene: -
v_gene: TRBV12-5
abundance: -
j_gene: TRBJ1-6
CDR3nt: TGTGCTAGTGGCCCAGGGCTTCATTCACCCCTCCACTTT
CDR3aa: CASGPGLHSPLHF

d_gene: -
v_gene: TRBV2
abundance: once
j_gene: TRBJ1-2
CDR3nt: TGTGCCAGCAGCGCAGAACAGATAGCTAACTATGGCTACACCTTC
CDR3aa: CASSAEQIANYGYTF

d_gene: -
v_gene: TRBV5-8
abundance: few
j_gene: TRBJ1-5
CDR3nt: TGTGCCAGCAGCTTGCTGCGGAGCAATCAGCCCCAGCATTTT
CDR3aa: CASSLLRSNQPQHF

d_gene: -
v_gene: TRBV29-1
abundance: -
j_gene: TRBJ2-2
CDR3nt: TGCAGCGTGCGGCGGGGGCAGGGAGATAGCGGGGAGCTGTTTTTT
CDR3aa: CSVRRGQGDSGELFF

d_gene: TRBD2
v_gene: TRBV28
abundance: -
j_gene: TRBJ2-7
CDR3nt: TGTGCCACCGGGGGGGCTGGACTCTACGAGCAGTACTTC
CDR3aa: CATGGAGLYEQYF

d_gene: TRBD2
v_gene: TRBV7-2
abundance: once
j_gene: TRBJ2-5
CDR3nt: TGTGCCAGCAGCTTAGGACTAGCGGGGGACCAAGAAGAGACCCAGTACTTC
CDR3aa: CASSLGLAGDQEETQYF

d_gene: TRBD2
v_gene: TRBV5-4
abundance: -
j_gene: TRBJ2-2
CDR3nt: TGTGCCAGCAGCTCTCCGGGACTAGCGGGAGGGTCGAACACCGGGGAGCTGTTTTTT
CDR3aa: CASSSPGLAGGSNTGELFF

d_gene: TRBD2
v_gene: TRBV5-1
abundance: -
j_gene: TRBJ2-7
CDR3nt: TGCGCCAGCAGCCGAAACCGGCGGAGGACTAGCCCTAGCGGGATAGGATACGAGCAGTACTTC
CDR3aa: CASSRNRRRTSPSGIGYEQYF

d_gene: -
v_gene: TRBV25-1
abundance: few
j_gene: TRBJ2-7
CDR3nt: TGTGCCAGCAGTGACCTACTAGCGCAGTACTTC
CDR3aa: CASSDLLAQYF

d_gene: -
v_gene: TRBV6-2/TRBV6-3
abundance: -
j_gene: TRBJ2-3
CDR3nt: TGTGCCAGCAGTTACTCGGAGACCACAGATACGCAGTATTTT
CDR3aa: CASSYSETTDTQYF

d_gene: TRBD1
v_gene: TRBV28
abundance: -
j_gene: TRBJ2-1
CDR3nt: TGTGCCAGCAGTTTAGGTCTGACAGGGGTGTTGAGGGAGATAGTCGATGAGCAGTTCTTC
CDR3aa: CASSLGLTGVLREIVDEQFF

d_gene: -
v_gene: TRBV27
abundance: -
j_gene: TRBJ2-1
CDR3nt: TGTGCCAGCAGACGTTCAGGCCTCTACAATGAGCAGTTCTTC
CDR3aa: CASRRSGLYNEQFF

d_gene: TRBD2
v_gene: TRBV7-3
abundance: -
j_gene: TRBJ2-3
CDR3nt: TGTGCCAGCAGCTTAAGCGCTAGCGGGGGCCCCCTAGATACGCAGTATTTT
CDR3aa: CASSLSASGGPLDTQYF

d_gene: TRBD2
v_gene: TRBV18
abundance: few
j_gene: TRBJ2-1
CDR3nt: TGTGCCAGCTCACGGACCGGGACTAGCGGGAATGAGCAGTTCTTC
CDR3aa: CASSRTGTSGNEQFF

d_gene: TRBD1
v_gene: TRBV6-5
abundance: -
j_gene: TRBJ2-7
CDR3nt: TGTGCCAGCAGTTACTCAACAGGGGAGTCTTACTACGAGCAGTACTTC
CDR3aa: CASSYSTGESYYEQYF

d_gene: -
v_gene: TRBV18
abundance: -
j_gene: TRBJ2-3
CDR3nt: TGTGCCAGCTCACCACCGGGGCAGAGCACAGATACGCAGTATTTT
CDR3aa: CASSPPGQSTDTQYF

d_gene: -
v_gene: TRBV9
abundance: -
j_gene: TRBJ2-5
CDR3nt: TGTGCCAGCAGCCCAGTGGGCAGCCACCAAGAGACCCAGTACTTC
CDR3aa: CASSPVGSHQETQYF

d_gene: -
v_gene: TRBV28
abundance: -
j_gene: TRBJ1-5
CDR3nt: TGTGCCAGCAGTCCCCGGAGGGTAGTGAGCAATCAGCCCCAGCATTTT
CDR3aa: CASSPRRVVSNQPQHF

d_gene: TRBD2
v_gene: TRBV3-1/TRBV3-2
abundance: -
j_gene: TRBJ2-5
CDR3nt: TGTGCCAGCAGCCAAGGAGGACTAGTGGGACAAGAGACCCAGTACTTC
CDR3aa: CASSQGGLVGQETQYF

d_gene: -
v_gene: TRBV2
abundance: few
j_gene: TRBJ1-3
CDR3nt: TGTGCCAGCAGTGCTGACATAGTCTCTGGAAACACCATATATTTT
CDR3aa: CASSADIVSGNTIYF

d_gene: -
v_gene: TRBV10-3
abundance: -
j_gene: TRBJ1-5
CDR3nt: TGTGCCATCAGTGGCGACACTAATCAGCCCCAGCATTTT
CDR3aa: CAISGDTNQPQHF

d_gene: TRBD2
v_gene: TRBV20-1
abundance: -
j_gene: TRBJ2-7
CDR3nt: TGTAGCGGGAGTAGGGGGGCCGAGCAGTACTTC
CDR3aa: CSGSRGAEQYF

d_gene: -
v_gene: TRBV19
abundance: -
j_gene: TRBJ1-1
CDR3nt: TGTGCCAGCTCTAACACTGAAGCTTTCTTT
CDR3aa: CASSNTEAFF

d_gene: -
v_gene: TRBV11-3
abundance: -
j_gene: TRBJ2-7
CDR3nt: TGTGCCACCTCGCGGGGACCACGGTACGAGCAGTACTTC
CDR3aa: CATSRGPRYEQYF

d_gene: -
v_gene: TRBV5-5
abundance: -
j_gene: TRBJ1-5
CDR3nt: TGTGCCAGCAGCCCCTCGCTAGTCCGGCTAGGGGAAAATCAGCCCCAGCATTTT
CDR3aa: CASSPSLVRLGENQPQHF

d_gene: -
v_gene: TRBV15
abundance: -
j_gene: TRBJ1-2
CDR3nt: TGTGCCACCAGCAGAGTTCCGGGTGCGAACTATGGCTACACCTTC
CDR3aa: CATSRVPGANYGYTF

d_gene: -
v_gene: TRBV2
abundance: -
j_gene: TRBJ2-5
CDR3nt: TGTGCCAGCAAAGAACTAGAAATCCAAGAGACCCAGTACTTC
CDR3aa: CASKELEIQETQYF

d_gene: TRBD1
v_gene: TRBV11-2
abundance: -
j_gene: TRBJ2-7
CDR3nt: TGTGCCAGCAGCTTATGGGGACAGGGTCCCCACGAGCAGTACTTC
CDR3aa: CASSLWGQGPHEQYF

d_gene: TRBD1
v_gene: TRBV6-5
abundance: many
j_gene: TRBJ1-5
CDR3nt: TGTGCCAGCACCTCGACCAGGGGGAGCGGACAGCCCCAGCATTTT
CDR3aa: CASTSTRGSGQPQHF

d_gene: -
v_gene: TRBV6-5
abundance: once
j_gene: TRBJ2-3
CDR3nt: TGTGCCAGCAGTTACAGCCCGTCTCTGAATACGCAGTATTTT
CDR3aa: CASSYSPSLNTQYF

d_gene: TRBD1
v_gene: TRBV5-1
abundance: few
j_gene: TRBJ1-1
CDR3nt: TGCGCCAGCAAGGGGGCCAAGGAAGCTTTCTTT
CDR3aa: CASKGAKEAFF

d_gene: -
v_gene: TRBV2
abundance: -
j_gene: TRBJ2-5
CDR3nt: TGTGCCAGCAGTCCCCGGACAGTCGGAGAGACCCAGTACTTC
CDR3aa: CASSPRTVGETQYF

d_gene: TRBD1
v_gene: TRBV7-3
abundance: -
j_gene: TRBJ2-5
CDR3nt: TGTGCCAGCAGCTTAACGGGACAGGGTCGAGAGACCCAGTACTTC
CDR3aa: CASSLTGQGRETQYF

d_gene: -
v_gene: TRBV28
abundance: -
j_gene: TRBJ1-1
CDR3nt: TGTGCCAGCAGTTTACTGGGGGGGCCGGACACTGAAGCTTTCTTT
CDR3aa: CASSLLGGPDTEAFF

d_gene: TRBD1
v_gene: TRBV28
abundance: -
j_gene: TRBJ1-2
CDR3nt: TGTGCCAGCAGTTTCGGGGACAGGGTCAGCTATGGCTACACCTTC
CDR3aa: CASSFGDRVSYGYTF

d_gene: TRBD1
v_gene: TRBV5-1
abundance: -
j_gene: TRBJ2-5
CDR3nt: TGCGCCAGTTCTCTTACAGGGGCCACCCAAGAGACCCAGTACTTC
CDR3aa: CASSLTGATQETQYF

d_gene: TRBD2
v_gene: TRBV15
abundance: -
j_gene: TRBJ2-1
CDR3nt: TGTGCCACCAGCAGAGGACGGGGGGGTTACAATGAGCAGTTCTTC
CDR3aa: CATSRGRGGYNEQFF

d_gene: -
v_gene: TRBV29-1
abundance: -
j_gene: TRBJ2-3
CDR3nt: TGCAGCGTTTCTCAGGGATTAGGGACAGATACGCAGTATTTT
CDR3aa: CSVSQGLGTDTQYF

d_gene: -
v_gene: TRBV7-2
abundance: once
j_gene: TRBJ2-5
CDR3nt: TGTGCCAGCAGCTTAGCGGTAGCGGTAGAGACCCAGTACTTC
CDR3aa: CASSLAVAVETQYF

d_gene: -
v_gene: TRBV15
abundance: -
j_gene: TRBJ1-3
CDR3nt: TGTGCCACCAGCAGAGGGTCCTTGTTGGGGCGCAGAAGGTCCGGAAACACCATATATTTT
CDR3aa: CATSRGSLLGRRRSGNTIYF

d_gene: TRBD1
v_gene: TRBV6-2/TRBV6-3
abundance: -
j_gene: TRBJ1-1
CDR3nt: TGTGCCAGCAGTTCTTATGACAGGGACGCTTTCTTT
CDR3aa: CASSSYDRDAFF

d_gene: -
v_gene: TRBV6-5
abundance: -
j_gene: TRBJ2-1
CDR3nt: TGTGCCAGCACCCGGGCAGGAGGAAATGAGCAGTTCTTC
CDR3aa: CASTRAGGNEQFF

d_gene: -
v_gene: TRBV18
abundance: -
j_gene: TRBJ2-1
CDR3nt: TGTGCCAGCTCACCGGGACAAGGGTTCGATAGGTACTACAATGAGCAGTTCTTC
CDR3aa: CASSPGQGFDRYYNEQFF